This TCR beta chain was observed in a study of CD8 T cells in Susac syndrome. This clonotype has a single count. Its matching antigen is unknown. Notes on the study in general: As the study acknowledged, the number of individuals who were part of its TCR sequencing and HLA analysis was relatively small. In Susac patients, clonal expansion was not detected in CD4+ cells.

In blood CD8+ and CD4+ T cells, TCR beta underwent sequencing. When the RNA was reverse transcribed, random hexamers were used with an input of about 0.5 to 1 ug. Amplification of TCR beta CDR3 across 54 Vbeta and 13 Jbeta was performed with immunoSEQ multiplex PCR. Via MiXCR, TCRdb re-called the immunoSEQ multiplex PCR reads, giving one row per CDR3 protein. In the table there are 150,000 to 200,000 distinct CDR3 sequences, approximately 96% of which are singletons. Trimming took 5 bases from V and 5 from J, leaving 12 bases between them. The germline gives CDR1 SQVTM, CDR2 ANQGSEA. The CDR3 covers 13 residues.

The receptor comes from a human donor with Susac syndrome. Sequencing was done on a sample of CD4+ T cells from PBMCs. The V call is TRBV29-1, the J call TRBJ1-4; TRBD1 is a possible D gene (5 bases). In DNA form, the CDR3 reads TGCAGCGTTCGTGGACAACTGAATGAAAAACTGTTTTTT. Its translation is CSVRGQLNEKLFF.